The clone carrying this T cell receptor beta chain has ten or more counts. The antigen is not known. The sample originates from a study of identical twins. Broader study findings: Beta out-of-frame sequences displayed a weaker excess of sharing between twins. The study based its conclusions on cross-sectional statistical analysis and did not follow the same donors. Memory repertoires lacked the insertion deficit that abundant cord blood beta clonotypes showed.

TCRdb ran MiXCR on the 5' RACE reads and lists one entry per CDR3 protein. The repertoire holds 400,000 or so distinct CDR3 sequences, approximately 10% seen once, with approximately 8.9% in the top ten. V lost 5 bases, J lost 0 bases, and 10 bases lay in between. CDR1 and CDR2 from the germline V gene are SQVTM and ANQGSEA. This CDR3 is 13 amino acids long. Sequenced material: naive T cells sorted from blood. The genes are TRBV29-1 and TRBJ1-1; D remains unclear. The sequence derives from a woman in her forties or fifties in good health. CDR3 sequence: CSVRFSMNTEAFF. DNA of the CDR3: TGCAGCGTTCGGTTTAGTATGAACACTGAAGCTTTCTTT. The full variable domain, in which reference TRBV29-1 and TRBJ1-1 provide the parts outside the CDR3, is SAVISQKPSRDICQRGTSLTIQCQVDSQVTMMFWYRQQPGQSLTLIATANQGSEATYESGFVIDKFPISRPNLTFSTLTVSNMSPEDSSIYLCSVRFSMNTEAFFGQGTRLTVV.